The present T cell receptor beta chain was sequenced within a study of cytomegalovirus exposure and HLA in healthy donors. This clone was detected a few times. This PCR relied on a set of 60 Vbeta primers and 13 Jbeta primers. Produced via immunoSEQ multiplex PCR; TCRdb's table is partial and in-frame only. This table holds about 43,000 clones, 60% to 80% found once. The source of this sequence is a man aged 25 to 40 in good health and CMV-seronegative. Specimen: PBMCs.

The CDR3 DNA follows: TGTGCCAGCAGCTTAGGACTTTTCGAGCAGTACTTC. It is translated as CASSLGLFEQYF. This rearrangement joins TRBV7-2 to TRBJ2-5; D remains ambiguous. The tail of the sequence fits TRBJ2-7 better, so the J call may be wrong. This CDR3 is built from 12 residues. The germline CDR1 and CDR2 sequences are SGHTA and FQGNSA.